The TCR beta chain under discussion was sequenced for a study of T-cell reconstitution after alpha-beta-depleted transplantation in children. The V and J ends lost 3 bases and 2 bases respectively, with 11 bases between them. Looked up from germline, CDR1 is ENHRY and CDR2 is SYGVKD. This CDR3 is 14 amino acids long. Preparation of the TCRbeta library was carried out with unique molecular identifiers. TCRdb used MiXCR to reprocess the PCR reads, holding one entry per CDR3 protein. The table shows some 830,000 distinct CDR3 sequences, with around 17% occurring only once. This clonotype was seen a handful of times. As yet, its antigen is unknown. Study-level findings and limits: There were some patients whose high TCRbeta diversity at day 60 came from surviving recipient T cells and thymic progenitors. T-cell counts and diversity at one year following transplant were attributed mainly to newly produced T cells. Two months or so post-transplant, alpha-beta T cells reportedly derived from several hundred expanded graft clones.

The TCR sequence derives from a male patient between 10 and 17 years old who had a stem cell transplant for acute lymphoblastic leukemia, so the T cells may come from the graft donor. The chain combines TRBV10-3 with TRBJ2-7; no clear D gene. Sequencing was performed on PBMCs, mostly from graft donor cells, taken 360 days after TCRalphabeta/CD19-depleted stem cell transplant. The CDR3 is CAISDPRLPYEQYF. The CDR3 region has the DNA TGTGCCATCAGTGACCCAAGATTACCCTACGAGCAGTACTTC.